This T cell receptor beta chain stems from a study of cytomegalovirus exposure and HLA in healthy donors. Study findings and constraints: Per published accounts, TCR beta sequences correctly predicted the HLA-A and HLA-B alleles of most subjects. Association of a missense DCLRE1C variant with TCR beta V- and J-gene trimming was reported in a later analysis. TCR beta V segments were, for the most part, productive about 87% or about 30% of the time in an earlier analysis. Versus the approximately 700-donor mean, an Asian-associated ancestry cluster reportedly showed fewer N-insertions in a later analysis.

A word on this clone: Its antigen is undetermined.

PCR employed 60 Vbeta and 13 Jbeta primers. Using immunoSEQ multiplex PCR, the repertoire was profiled, and TCRdb retains in-frame clones only, with some absent. The table lists fewer than 100,000 clones, with 0.45% to 0.7% in the top ten. CDR1 is SGHRS, CDR2 YFSETQ, per germline. The CDR3 has 14 residues. With 4 bases clipped from V and 4 bases from J, the junction kept 4 bases outside the gene matches. This chain links TRBV5-1 with TRBJ2-2; 7 bases match TRBD2. Sequencing input: PBMCs. The sequence was obtained from a man aged 45 to 65 in good health and CMV-seronegative. Written as DNA, the CDR3 is TGCGCCAGCAGCAACAGCGGGGTCACCGGGGAGCTGTTTTTT. This gives the protein CASSNSGVTGELFF.